Each of the 5 T cell receptor beta chains below was sequenced from the same sample in a study of T-cell reconstitution after alpha-beta-depleted transplantation in children. Preparation of the TCRbeta library used unique molecular identifiers. TCRdb passed the PCR reads through MiXCR, listing each CDR3 protein once. Of around 450,000 distinct CDR3 sequences in the sample, 43% are singletons; the top ten hold under 35%. The source material was PBMCs, sampled before TCRalphabeta/CD19-depleted stem cell transplant. Receptors originate from a girl aged 2 to 9 with aplastic anemia, due to receive a stem cell transplant.

In its sample, this clonotype was seen a few times. The genes are TRBV6-5 and TRBJ2-7, with 8 bases identical to TRBD2. Losses at the gene ends were 1 base for V and 1 base for J; bases not matched to a gene: 3. Germline V lookup: CDR1 MNHEY, CDR2 SVGAGI. The CDR3 totals 15 residues. CDR3 DNA: TGTGCCAGCAGTTACTTAGGCGGGGGGTCCTACGAGCAGTACTTC. Protein product: CASSYLGGGSYEQYF.

Comments on this clonotype: With a much larger clone just one base away, this may be a read error. This chain connects TRBV5-5 to TRBJ2-6, with no clear D. V was cut by 5 bases and J by 0 bases, with 9 bases left in between. The CDR3 runs to 15 residues. Per germline, CDR1 SGHKS and CDR2 YYEKEE (reference sequence). The CDR3 region has the DNA TGTGCCAGCAGATGCGACCCCTCTGGGGCCAACGTCCTGACTTTC. It translates to CASRCDPSGANVLTF.

Ten or more counts support this clonotype. The V and J genes are TRBV12-3 or TRBV12-4 and TRBJ2-7; a weak D match, TRBD2 (6 bases). V was pared by 3 bases and J by 0 bases, with 12 bases between. The CDR3 extends over 15 amino acids. The CDR3 nucleotides are TGTGCCAGCAGTTTTACGGGAGCAAACTCCTACGAGCAGTACTTC. It codes for CASSFTGANSYEQYF.

The rearrangement links TRBV10-3 to TRBJ2-7; no definite D call. The CDR3 runs to 13 residues. V was clipped by 0 bases and J by 2 bases, with 5 bases between them. The germline V gene encodes CDR1 ENHRY and CDR2 SYGVKD. The CDR3 here is CAISESIPYEQYF. CDR3 DNA: TGTGCCATCAGTGAGTCGATCCCCTACGAGCAGTACTTC.

For this clonotype: A much larger clonotype is one base distant, so this may be a read error. The V gene is TRBV5-1, the J gene TRBJ1-1; the D is unclear. Germline V gives CDR1 SGHRS, CDR2 YFSETQ. The CDR3 runs 16 residues. V was pared by 0 bases and J by 1 base, with 13 bases between. CDR3 sequence: CASSLERLGANTEAFF. CDR3 nucleotide sequence: TGCGCCAGCAGCTTGGAGAGGTTGGGTGCGAACACTGAAGCTTTCTTT.